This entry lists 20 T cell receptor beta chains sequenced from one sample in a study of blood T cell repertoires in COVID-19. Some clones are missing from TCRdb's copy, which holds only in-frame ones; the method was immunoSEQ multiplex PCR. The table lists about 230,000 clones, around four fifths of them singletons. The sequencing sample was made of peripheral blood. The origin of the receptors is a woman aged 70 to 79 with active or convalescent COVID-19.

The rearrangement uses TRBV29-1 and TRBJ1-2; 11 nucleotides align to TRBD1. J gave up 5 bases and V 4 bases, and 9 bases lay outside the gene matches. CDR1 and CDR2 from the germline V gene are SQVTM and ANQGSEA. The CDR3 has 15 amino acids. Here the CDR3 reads CSVGHGDRGWYGYTF. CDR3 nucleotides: TGCAGCGTTGGCCACGGGGACAGGGGGTGGTATGGCTACACCTTC.

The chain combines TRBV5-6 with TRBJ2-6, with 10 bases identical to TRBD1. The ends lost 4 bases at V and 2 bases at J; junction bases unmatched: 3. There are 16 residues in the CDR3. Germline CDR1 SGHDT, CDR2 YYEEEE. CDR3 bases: TGTGCCAGCAGCCTAGGACAGGGGGCTGGGGCCAACGTCCTGACTTTC. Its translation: CASSLGQGAGANVLTF. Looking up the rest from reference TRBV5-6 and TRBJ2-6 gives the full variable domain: DAGVTQSPTHLIKTRGQQVTLRCSPKSGHDTVSWYQQALGQGPQFIFQYYEEEERQRGNFPDRFSGHQFPNYSSELNVNALLLGDSALYLCASSLGQGAGANVLTFGAGSRLTVL.

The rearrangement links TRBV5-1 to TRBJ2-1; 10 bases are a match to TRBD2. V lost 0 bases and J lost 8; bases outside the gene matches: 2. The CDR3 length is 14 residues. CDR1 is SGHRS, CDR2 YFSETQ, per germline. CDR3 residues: CASSLASGSYEQFF. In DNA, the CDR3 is TGCGCCAGCAGCTTGGCTAGCGGGAGTTATGAGCAGTTCTTC.

The CDR3 region is CASSLGGLDSPLHF. The CDR3 DNA follows: TGTGCCAGCAGCTTGGGGGGCTTGGATTCACCCCTCCACTTT. The genes are TRBV5-8 and TRBJ1-6, with D possibly matching TRBD1 (5 bases). Trimming removed 0 bases from V and 8 bases from J, with 9 bases in between. The CDR3 totals 14 residues. Germline CDR1 reads SGHTS; CDR2 reads YDEGEE.

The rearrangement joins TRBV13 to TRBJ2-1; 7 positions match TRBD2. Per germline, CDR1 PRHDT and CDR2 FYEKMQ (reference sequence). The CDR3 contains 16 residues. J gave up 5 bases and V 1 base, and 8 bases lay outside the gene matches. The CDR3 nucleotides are TGTGCCAGCAGCTTAGTAGGCGGGCGGGGGAACAATGAGCAGTTCTTC. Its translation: CASSLVGGRGNNEQFF.

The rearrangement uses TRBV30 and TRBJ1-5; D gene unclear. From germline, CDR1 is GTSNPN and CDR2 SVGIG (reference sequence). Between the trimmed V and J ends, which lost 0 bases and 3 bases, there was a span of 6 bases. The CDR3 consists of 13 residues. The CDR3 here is CAWSVQYNQPQHF. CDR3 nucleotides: TGTGCCTGGAGTGTACAGTACAATCAGCCCCAGCATTTT.

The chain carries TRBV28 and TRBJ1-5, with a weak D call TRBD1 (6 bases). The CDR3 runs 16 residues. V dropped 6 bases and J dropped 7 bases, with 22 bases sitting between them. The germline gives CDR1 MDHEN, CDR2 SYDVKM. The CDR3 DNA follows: TGTGCCAGCAGCGACCCTAGGGGGGGTTTCCTGCAGCCCCAGCATTTT. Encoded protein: CASSDPRGGFLQPQHF.

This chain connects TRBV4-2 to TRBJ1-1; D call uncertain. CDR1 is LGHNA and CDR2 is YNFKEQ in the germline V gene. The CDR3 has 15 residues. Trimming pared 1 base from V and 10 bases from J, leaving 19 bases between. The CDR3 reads CASSQVTALHLGAFF. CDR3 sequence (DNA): TGTGCCAGCAGCCAAGTAACAGCTTTACATTTAGGAGCTTTCTTT.

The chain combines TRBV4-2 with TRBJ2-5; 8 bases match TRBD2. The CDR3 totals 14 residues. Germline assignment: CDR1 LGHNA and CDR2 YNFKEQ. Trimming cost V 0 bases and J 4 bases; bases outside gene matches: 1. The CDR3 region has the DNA TGTGCCAGCAGCCAAGAGAGCGGGAGAGAGACCCAGTACTTC. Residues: CASSQESGRETQYF.

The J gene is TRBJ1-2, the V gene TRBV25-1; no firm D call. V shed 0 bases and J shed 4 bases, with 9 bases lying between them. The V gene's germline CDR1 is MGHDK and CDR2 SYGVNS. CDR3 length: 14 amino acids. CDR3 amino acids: CASSEYPQSYGYTF. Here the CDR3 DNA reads TGTGCCAGCAGTGAATACCCACAGAGCTATGGCTACACCTTC.

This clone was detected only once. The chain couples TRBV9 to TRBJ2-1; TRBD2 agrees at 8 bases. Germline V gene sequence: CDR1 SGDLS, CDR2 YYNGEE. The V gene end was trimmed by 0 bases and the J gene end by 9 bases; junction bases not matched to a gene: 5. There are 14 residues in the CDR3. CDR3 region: CASSVAGGPGEQFF. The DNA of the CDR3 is TGTGCCAGCAGCGTAGCGGGGGGGCCCGGTGAGCAGTTCTTC.

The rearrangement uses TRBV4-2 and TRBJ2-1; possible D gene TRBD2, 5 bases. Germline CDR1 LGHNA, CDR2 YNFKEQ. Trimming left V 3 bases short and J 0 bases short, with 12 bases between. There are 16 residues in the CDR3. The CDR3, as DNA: TGTGCCAGCAGCCAGGAGGACGGAAGCTCCTACAATGAGCAGTTCTTC. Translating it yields CASSQEDGSSYNEQFF.

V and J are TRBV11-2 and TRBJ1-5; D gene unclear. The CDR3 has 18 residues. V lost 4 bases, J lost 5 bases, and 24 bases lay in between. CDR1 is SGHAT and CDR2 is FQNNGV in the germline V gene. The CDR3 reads CASSSRPLGEGPDQPQHF. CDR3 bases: TGTGCCAGCAGCTCCCGGCCCCTTGGTGAGGGCCCAGATCAGCCCCAGCATTTT.

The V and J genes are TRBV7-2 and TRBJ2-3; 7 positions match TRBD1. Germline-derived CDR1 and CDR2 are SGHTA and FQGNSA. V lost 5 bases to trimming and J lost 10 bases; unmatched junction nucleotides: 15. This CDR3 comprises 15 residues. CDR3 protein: CASSEISFPQGAQYF. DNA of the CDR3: TGTGCCAGCAGCGAAATATCGTTCCCCCAGGGGGCGCAGTATTTT.

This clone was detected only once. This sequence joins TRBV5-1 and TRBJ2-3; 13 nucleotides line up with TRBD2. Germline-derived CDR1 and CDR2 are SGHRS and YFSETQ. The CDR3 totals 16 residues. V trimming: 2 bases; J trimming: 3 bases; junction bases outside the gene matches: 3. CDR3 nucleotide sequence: TGCGCCAGCAGCTTCGGGACTAGCGGGGCGACAGATACGCAGTATTTT. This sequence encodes CASSFGTSGATDTQYF. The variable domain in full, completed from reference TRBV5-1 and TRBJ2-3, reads KAGVTQTPRYLIKTRGQQVTLSCSPISGHRSVSWYQQTPGQGLQFLFEYFSETQRNKGNFPGRFSGRQFSNSRSEMNVSTLELGDSALYLCASSFGTSGATDTQYFGPGTRLTVL.

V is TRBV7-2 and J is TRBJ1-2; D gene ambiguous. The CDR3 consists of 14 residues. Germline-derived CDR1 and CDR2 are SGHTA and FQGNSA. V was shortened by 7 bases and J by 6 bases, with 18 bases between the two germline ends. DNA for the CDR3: TGTGCCAGCACCTCTCCGAACCGAGGTAATGGCTACACCTTC. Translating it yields CASTSPNRGNGYTF. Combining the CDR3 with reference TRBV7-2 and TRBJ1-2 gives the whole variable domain GAGVSQSPSNKVTEKGKDVELRCDPISGHTALYWYRQSLGQGLEFLIYFQGNSAPDKSGLPSDRFSAERTGGSVSTLTIQRTQQEDSAVYLCASTSPNRGNGYTFGSGTRLTVV.

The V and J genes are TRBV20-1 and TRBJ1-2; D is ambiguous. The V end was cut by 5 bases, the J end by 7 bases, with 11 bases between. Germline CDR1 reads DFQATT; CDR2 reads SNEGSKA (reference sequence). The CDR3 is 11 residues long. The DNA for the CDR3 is TGCAGTGCTCCGGGAATTGGTGGCTACACCTTC. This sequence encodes CSAPGIGGYTF.

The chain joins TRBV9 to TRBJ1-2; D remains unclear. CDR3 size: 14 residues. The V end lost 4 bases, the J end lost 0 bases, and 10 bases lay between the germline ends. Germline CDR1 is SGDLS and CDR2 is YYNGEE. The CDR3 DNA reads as TGTGCCAGCAGCTTTACAGCAGCTAACTATGGCTACACCTTC. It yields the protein CASSFTAANYGYTF. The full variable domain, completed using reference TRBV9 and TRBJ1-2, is DSGVTQTPKHLITATGQRVTLRCSPRSGDLSVYWYQQSLDQGLQFLIQYYNGEERAKGNILERFSAQQFPDLHSELNLSSLELGDSALYFCASSFTAANYGYTFGSGTRLTVV.

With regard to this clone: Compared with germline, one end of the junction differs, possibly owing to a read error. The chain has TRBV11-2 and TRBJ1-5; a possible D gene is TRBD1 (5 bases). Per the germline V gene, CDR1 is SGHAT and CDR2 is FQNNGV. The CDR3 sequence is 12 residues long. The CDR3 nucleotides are TGTGCCAGCAGCTTAGTGGGGACTGATGGGGCATTT. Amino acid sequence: CASSLVGTDGAF.

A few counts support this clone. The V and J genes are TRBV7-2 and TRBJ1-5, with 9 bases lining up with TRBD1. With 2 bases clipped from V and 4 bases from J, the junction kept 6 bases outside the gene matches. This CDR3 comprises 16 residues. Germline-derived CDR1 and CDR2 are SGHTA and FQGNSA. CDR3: CASSLMGQGSNQPQHF. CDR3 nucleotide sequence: TGTGCCAGCAGCTTAATGGGACAGGGATCGAATCAGCCCCAGCATTTT.